The rows below give T cell receptor beta chains drawn from one sample of a study of Ad26.COV2.S vaccination and SARS-CoV-2 variants. Some clones are missing from TCRdb's copy, which holds only in-frame ones; the method was immunoSEQ multiplex PCR. Altogether about 240,000 clones are present, approximately 88% being singletons, with the ten largest covering about 10%. The sample was peripheral blood, taken in a trial of Ad26.COV2.S vaccine versus placebo. These receptors originate from a person between 18 and 60 years old who received the Ad26.COV2.S COVID-19 vaccine or a placebo. Both conserved end residues are part of each CDR3. D genes are given only for firm matches. Some rows have no size entry. The others give once, few or many, or a class for an expanded clone.

V,size,D,J,DNA,CDR3
TRBV4-3,.,.,TRBJ2-7,TGCGCCAGCAGCCAAGATTATCAGGCAGAGCAGTACTTC,CASSQDYQAEQYF
TRBV2,.,.,TRBJ2-7,TGTGCCACCCTGACGGACGGATCTACAAAAAGCTCCTACGAGCAGTACTTC,CATLTDGSTKSSYEQYF
TRBV28,.,.,TRBJ1-2,TGTGCCAGCAGTTTAGGTCTGAACTATGGCTACACCTTC,CASSLGLNYGYTF
TRBV7-9,.,TRBD1,TRBJ1-4,TGTGCCAGCGCAGACACAGGGGGCGGTGAAAAACTGTTTTTT,CASADTGGGEKLFF
TRBV5-8,.,.,TRBJ1-5,TGTGCCAGCAGCTACTACATCGTCGATCAGCCCCAGCATTTT,CASSYYIVDQPQHF
TRBV30,few,TRBD1,TRBJ1-2,TGTGCCTGGGGGACAGGGGTGGGTGGCTACACCTTC,CAWGTGVGGYTF
TRBV7-8,.,TRBD1,TRBJ1-4,TGTGCCAGCAGCTTAGCAGACAGGGTCCGGAACGAAAAACTGTTTTTT,CASSLADRVRNEKLFF
TRBV20-1,.,.,TRBJ2-7,TGCAGTGTTCAAGGCTACGAGCAGTACTTC,CSVQGYEQYF
TRBV9,.,.,TRBJ1-6,TGTGCCAGCAGCGTAGACGGGAGAGACCCGGTAAGATCACCCCTCCACTTT,CASSVDGRDPVRSPLHF
TRBV4-2,.,TRBD1,TRBJ1-4,TGTGCCAGCAGCCAAGATTTAACAGGGGTTAATGAAAAACTGTTTTTT,CASSQDLTGVNEKLFF
TRBV7-8,.,.,TRBJ1-3,TGTGCCAGCAGCCGCACCTCGGCAGCCTCTGGAAACACCATATATTTT,CASSRTSAASGNTIYF
TRBV7-2,.,TRBD2,TRBJ2-7,TGTGCCAGCAGCTTAATTACTAGCGGGAGCTACGAGCAGTACTTC,CASSLITSGSYEQYF
TRBV11-2,.,TRBD1,TRBJ1-5,TGTGCCAGCAGTCCAGGGACAGGTGGGAATCAGCCCCAGCATTTT,CASSPGTGGNQPQHF
TRBV29-1,.,TRBD2,TRBJ2-1,TGCAGCGTTGGAGGGACTAGCGATTACAATGAGCAGTTCTTC,CSVGGTSDYNEQFF
TRBV21-1,once,.,TRBJ1-3,TGTGCCGGCCTTCGATGGGGACAGGGGGATACTGGAAACACCATATATTTT,CAGLRWGQGDTGNTIYF
TRBV4-3,once,.,TRBJ2-3,TGCGCCAGCAGCCAAGGTAGTCAGGGGAGCACAGATACGCAGTATTTT,CASSQGSQGSTDTQYF
TRBV5-4,.,TRBD2,TRBJ2-2,TGTGCCAGCAGCTTGGATGGGAGGGTTAACACCGGGGAGCTGTTTTTT,CASSLDGRVNTGELFF
TRBV5-1,.,TRBD1,TRBJ2-7,TGCGCCAGCAGCTTGGGGGACAGGGTGTACGAGCAGTACTTC,CASSLGDRVYEQYF
TRBV6-2/TRBV6-3,.,TRBD2,TRBJ2-1,TGTGCCAGCAGTTTACTAGCGGGTGGGGAGCAGTTCTTC,CASSLLAGGEQFF
TRBV5-1,.,.,TRBJ2-7,TGCGCCAGCAGCTTTGAAAACAGGGTGGTGGGTGGCGAGCAGTACTTC,CASSFENRVVGGEQYF
TRBV28,.,.,TRBJ2-7,TGTGCCAGCAGTCACATTGACAGTAATTACGAGCAGTACTTC,CASSHIDSNYEQYF
TRBV5-1,.,.,TRBJ1-3,TGCGCCAGCAGCGCTGAACCGCAGGGTGCTGGAAACACCATATATTTT,CASSAEPQGAGNTIYF
TRBV7-2,.,.,TRBJ2-1,TGTGCCAGCAGCTTAGTTGGGGGCATGGAGCAGTTCTTC,CASSLVGGMEQFF
TRBV10-3,.,TRBD1,TRBJ2-5,TGTGCCATCAGCGTATCCGGGACAGGGTGGGGAGAGACCCAGTACTTC,CAISVSGTGWGETQYF
TRBV2,few,.,TRBJ2-2,TGTGCCAGCAGGGACGGACCGAACACCGGGGAGCTGTTTTTT,CASRDGPNTGELFF
TRBV7-9,.,.,TRBJ1-1,TGTGCCAGCAACTTCGAAGACGTAGGTGGTGCTGAAGCTTTCTTT,CASNFEDVGGAEAFF
TRBV5-1,.,TRBD1,TRBJ2-2,TGCGCCAGCAGCACAGGAACCGGGACAGTGAACACCGGGGAGCTGTTTTTT,CASSTGTGTVNTGELFF
TRBV7-8,few,TRBD2,TRBJ2-1,TGTGCCAGCAGCTTAAGCGGGATGGGCAATGAGCAGTTCTTC,CASSLSGMGNEQFF